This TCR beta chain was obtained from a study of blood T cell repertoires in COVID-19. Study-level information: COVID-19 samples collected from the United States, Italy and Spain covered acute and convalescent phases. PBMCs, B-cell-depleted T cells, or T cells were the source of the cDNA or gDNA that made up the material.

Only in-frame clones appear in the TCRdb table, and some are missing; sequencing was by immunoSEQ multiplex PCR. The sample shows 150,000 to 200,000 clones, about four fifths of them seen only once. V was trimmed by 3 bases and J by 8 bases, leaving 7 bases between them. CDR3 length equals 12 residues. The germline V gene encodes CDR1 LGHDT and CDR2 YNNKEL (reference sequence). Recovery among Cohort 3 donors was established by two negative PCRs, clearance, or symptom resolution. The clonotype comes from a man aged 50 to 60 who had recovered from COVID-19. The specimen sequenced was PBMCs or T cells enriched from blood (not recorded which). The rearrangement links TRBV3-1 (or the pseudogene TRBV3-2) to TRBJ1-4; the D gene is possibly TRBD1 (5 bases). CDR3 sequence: CASSQPGEKLFF. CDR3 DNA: TGTGCCAGCAGCCAGCCAGGGGAAAAACTGTTTTTT.